Below, 25 T cell receptor beta chains from the same sample are listed, as sequenced in a study of blood T cell repertoires in COVID-19. Here immunoSEQ multiplex PCR was the method, and the copy in TCRdb shows in-frame clones only, minus some. Found here are some 14,000 clones, 86% of them singletons; the top ten hold 45% to 60%. The sample taken for sequencing was peripheral blood. These receptor sequences come from a man older than 75 with acute or convalescent COVID-19.

V gene TRBV3-1 (or the pseudogene TRBV3-2) combines with J gene TRBJ2-5; 10 bases line up with TRBD2. V lost 0 bases, J lost 4 bases, and 11 bases stayed unmatched. This CDR3 has 18 amino acids. Germline CDR1 LGHDT, CDR2 YNNKEL (reference sequence). The CDR3 loop is CASSQESLAGVGAETQYF. The CDR3 DNA follows: TGTGCCAGCAGCCAAGAGTCCCTAGCGGGAGTCGGAGCAGAGACCCAGTACTTC.

The chain employs TRBV5-4 and TRBJ2-5; D is perhaps TRBD1 (6 bases). The germline V gene encodes CDR1 SGHNT and CDR2 YYREEE (reference sequence). The length of the CDR3 is 15 residues. V gave up 0 bases and J gave up 5 bases, with 14 bases separating them. Here the CDR3 reads CASSLGDPGAETQYF. The CDR3 nucleotides are TGTGCCAGCAGCTTGGGGGACCCAGGGGCGGAGACCCAGTACTTC. The full variable domain, with the rest looked up from reference TRBV5-4 and TRBJ2-5, is ETGVTQSPTHLIKTRGQQVTLRCSSQSGHNTVSWYQQALGQGPQFIFQYYREEENGRGNFPPRFSGLQFPNYSSELNVNALELDDSALYLCASSLGDPGAETQYFGPGTRLLVL.

This clone was observed a single time. V usage is TRBV3-1 (or the pseudogene TRBV3-2) and J usage is TRBJ2-3; a possible D gene is TRBD2 (5 bases). Trimming cost V 1 base and J 2 bases, with 19 bases left between them. Germline V lookup: CDR1 LGHDT, CDR2 YNNKEL (reference sequence). The CDR3 runs 18 residues. CDR3 loop: CASSQVGLRVVNTDTQYF. DNA for the CDR3: TGTGCCAGCAGCCAAGTTGGTTTGCGGGTAGTGAACACAGATACGCAGTATTTT.

The chain combines TRBV6-5 with TRBJ1-2; weak D call: TRBD1 (6 bases). V was cut by 5 bases and J by 2 bases, with 15 bases left in between. The germline gives CDR1 MNHEY, CDR2 SVGAGI. This CDR3 comprises 15 residues. The CDR3 is CASSPSGQGNYGYTF. The CDR3 region has the DNA TGTGCCAGCAGTCCATCGGGCCAGGGGAACTATGGCTACACCTTC.

The chain is built from TRBV7-3 and TRBJ2-5; 8 nucleotides match TRBD2. This CDR3 is built from 15 residues. Germline V lookup: CDR1 SGHTA, CDR2 FQGTGA. V shed 3 bases and J 0 bases; nucleotides not matched to a gene: 3. CDR3 protein: CASSFIAGYQETQYF. The CDR3 bases are TGTGCCAGCAGCTTCATAGCGGGGTACCAAGAGACCCAGTACTTC.

V usage is TRBV29-1 and J usage is TRBJ2-5; 9 bases are a match to TRBD1. CDR3 length: 15 amino acids. Unmatched junction bases numbered 9, after V lost 5 bases and J lost 2 bases. In germline, CDR1 is SQVTM, CDR2 ANQGSEA. CDR3 amino acids: CSVRGTGLNQETQYF. The CDR3 region has the DNA TGCAGCGTTCGCGGGACAGGGCTCAATCAAGAGACCCAGTACTTC.

The J gene is TRBJ2-5, the V gene TRBV5-4, with 7 bases identical to TRBD1. Germline lookup yields CDR1 SGHNT and CDR2 YYREEE (reference sequence). Trimming at V came to 2 bases and at J to 5 bases, leaving 12 bases not matched to a gene. CDR3 length: 16 amino acids. CDR3 loop: CASSLPVQGIRETQYF. The CDR3 coding sequence is TGTGCCAGCAGCTTACCCGTACAGGGGATTAGGGAGACCCAGTACTTC.

V usage is TRBV5-6 and J usage is TRBJ1-2; 8 bases are a match to TRBD1. Germline trimming cut 3 bases from V and 4 bases from J; bases unmatched to any gene: 20. Germline loops: CDR1 SGHDT, CDR2 YYEEEE. This CDR3 is built from 19 residues. Here the CDR3 reads CASSYTSGTGTSPVYGYTF. CDR3 DNA sequence: TGTGCCAGCAGCTACACCTCCGGGACAGGAACCTCTCCAGTCTATGGCTACACCTTC.

The genes are TRBV9 and TRBJ2-3; D is unclear. Germline values: CDR1 SGDLS, CDR2 YYNGEE. The V gene lost 1 base and the J gene lost 6 bases, with 9 bases spanning the gap. The CDR3 covers 13 residues. The CDR3 DNA sequence: TGTGCCAGCAGCGTAAATCCACTCGATACGCAGTATTTT. Residues: CASSVNPLDTQYF.

The chain uses TRBV4-1 and TRBJ2-1; no clear D. The CDR3 has 17 amino acids. V lost 3 bases and J lost 0, with 15 bases in between. Looked up from germline, CDR1 is MGHRA and CDR2 is YSYEKL. CDR3 sequence (DNA): TGCGCCAGCAGCCAGAGTGCGCAGGCAGTCTCCTACAATGAGCAGTTCTTC. Translated, it gives CASSQSAQAVSYNEQFF.

This chain joins TRBV5-1 and TRBJ2-2; the match to TRBD1 covers 7 bases. Germline CDR1 reads SGHRS; CDR2 reads YFSETQ. CDR3 length: 15 residues. The V and J ends lost 5 bases and 2 bases, in that order; junction bases with no gene match: 6. The CDR3 DNA reads TGCGCCAGCAGGTCCGGGACAGCCAACACCGGGGAGCTGTTTTTT. Its translation is CASRSGTANTGELFF.

The chain couples TRBV6-5 to TRBJ2-5, with 7 nucleotides matching TRBD1. Per the germline V gene, CDR1 is MNHEY and CDR2 is SVGAGI. The junction had 4 bases not matched to a gene; V was cut back by 3 bases and J by 0 bases. The CDR3 spans 15 residues. This CDR3 is CASSYQGVNQETQYF. DNA of the CDR3: TGTGCCAGCAGTTATCAGGGGGTTAACCAAGAGACCCAGTACTTC.

The table lists this clone with a count of one. The genes are TRBV29-1 and TRBJ1-1; possible D gene TRBD1, 6 bases. The V end lost 3 bases, the J end lost 1 base, and 9 bases lay between the germline ends. The CDR3 is made up of 13 amino acids. The germline CDR1 and CDR2 sequences are SQVTM and ANQGSEA. CDR3 in DNA: TGCAGCGTTGATTTCAGGGGGAACACTGAAGCTTTCTTT. Its translation is CSVDFRGNTEAFF.

CDR3 DNA: TGTGCCAGCAGGGGGACTAGTTTGACCGGGGAGCTGTTTTTT. Translated, it gives CASRGTSLTGELFF. The V call is TRBV2, the J call TRBJ2-2, with TRBD2 identical over 8 bases. The CDR3 extends over 14 amino acids. Germline lookup yields CDR1 SNHLY and CDR2 FYNNEI. V lost 6 bases to trimming and J lost 5 bases; unmatched junction nucleotides: 5.

The rearrangement links TRBV7-3 to TRBJ2-7, with TRBD1 matching over 7 bases. Germline V gene lookup returns CDR1 SGHTA and CDR2 FQGTGA. Trimming took 6 bases from V and 3 from J; bases not matched to a gene: 5. The CDR3 loop spans 13 amino acids. The CDR3 region is CASRVTGVYEQYF. CDR3 bases: TGTGCCAGCAGGGTTACAGGGGTCTACGAGCAGTACTTC.

The genes are TRBV18 and TRBJ1-1; D call uncertain. Germline assignment: CDR1 KGHSH and CDR2 LQKENI. The CDR3 sequence is 12 residues long. V shed 6 bases and J shed 6 bases, with 11 bases lying between them. CDR3 in DNA: TGTGCCAGCTCTTCTTCGAGCCCTGAAGCTTTCTTT. Protein product: CASSSSSPEAFF.

This clone was seen only a few times. The V call is TRBV7-2, the J call TRBJ2-2; weak D call: TRBD1 (5 bases). The CDR3 is 15 amino acids. In germline, CDR1 is SGHTA, CDR2 FQGNSA. V dropped 3 bases and J dropped 3 bases, with 11 bases sitting between them. This chain's CDR3 is CASSFKGRDTGELFF. For the CDR3, the DNA is TGTGCCAGCAGCTTCAAGGGCAGGGACACCGGGGAGCTGTTTTTT.

This clone was observed a single time. V is TRBV2 and J is TRBJ1-4; weak D call: TRBD1 (5 bases). Trimming shortened V by 1 base and J by 7 bases, and 19 bases separated the two germline ends. Germline CDR1 is SNHLY and CDR2 is FYNNEI. The CDR3 loop spans 17 amino acids. Written as DNA, the CDR3 is TGTGCCAGCAGTGAAGGTGGGGCGGGGGAAGAGAGTGAAAAACTGTTTTTT. Encoded protein: CASSEGGAGEESEKLFF.

V gene TRBV5-1 combines with J gene TRBJ2-3, with 7 positions matching TRBD1. The germline gives CDR1 SGHRS, CDR2 YFSETQ. V gave up 4 bases and J gave up 0 bases; unmatched junction bases: 5. The CDR3 is 15 amino acids. The CDR3 coding sequence is TGCGCCAGCAGCAGGGACAGTACGAGCACAGATACGCAGTATTTT. Translating it yields CASSRDSTSTDTQYF.

CDR3 DNA: TGTGCCAGCAGCCGCCTGCTTGGGCGGGCCAACGTCCTGACTTTC. Protein sequence: CASSRLLGRANVLTF. V is TRBV7-3 and J is TRBJ2-6, with D unclear. The germline CDR1 and CDR2 sequences are SGHTA and FQGTGA. V lost 5 bases and J 5 bases, leaving 13 bases between the germline ends. This CDR3 spans 15 amino acids.

The chain is built from TRBV6-1 and TRBJ2-6; D is perhaps TRBD1 (5 bases). V was clipped by 2 bases and J by 2 bases, with 7 bases between them. The germline V gene has CDR1 MNHNS and CDR2 SASEGT. The CDR3 runs to 15 residues. The CDR3 is CASSEQGTGANVLTF. The CDR3 nucleotides read TGTGCCAGCAGTGAACAGGGAACTGGGGCCAACGTCCTGACTTTC.

The rearrangement links TRBV7-6 to TRBJ1-4, with TRBD1 matching 8 bases. The CDR3 extends over 15 amino acids. CDR1 and CDR2 (germline): SGHVS, FNYEAQ. The V segment lost 4 bases and the J segment 3 bases; nucleotides outside the gene matches: 4. The CDR3 reads CASSSGTGANEKLFF. In DNA, the CDR3 is TGTGCCAGCAGCTCAGGGACAGGCGCTAATGAAAAACTGTTTTTT.

The rearrangement joins TRBV2 to TRBJ2-5, with 11 bases fitting TRBD2. With V trimmed by 5 bases and J by 9 bases, 5 bases remained unmatched. The CDR3 covers 13 residues. Per germline, CDR1 SNHLY and CDR2 FYNNEI. The CDR3 DNA reads as TGTGCCAGCAGTTATAGCGGGGGGGCGGCCCAGTACTTC. Its protein product is CASSYSGGAAQYF. The full variable domain, in which reference TRBV2 and TRBJ2-5 provide the parts outside the CDR3, is EPEVTQTPSHQVTQMGQEVILRCVPISNHLYFYWYRQILGQKVEFLVSFYNNEISEKSEIFDDQFSVERPDGSNFTLKIRSTKLEDSAMYFCASSYSGGAAQYFGPGTRLLVL.

V is TRBV19 and J is TRBJ1-2; D is undetermined. The V end lost 5 bases, the J end lost 4 bases, and 17 bases lay between the germline ends. The germline V gene encodes CDR1 LNHDA and CDR2 SQIVND (reference sequence). The CDR3 spans 15 residues. DNA for the CDR3: TGTGCCAGTAGTCCTGTCCGGGATACTCTCTATGGCTACACCTTC. Translation: CASSPVRDTLYGYTF.

This chain connects TRBV11-2 to TRBJ2-1; 10 bases line up with TRBD2. Per germline, CDR1 SGHAT and CDR2 FQNNGV. With 4 bases clipped from V and 4 bases from J, the junction kept 10 bases outside the gene matches. CDR3 length: 17 amino acids. The DNA for the CDR3 is TGTGCCAGCAGCTCGCGCGGGAAGCGGGAGGGTTACAATGAGCAGTTCTTC. This sequence encodes CASSSRGKREGYNEQFF.